The sequence of this T cell receptor (beta chain) was determined in a study of PD-1 blockade in classical Hodgkin lymphoma. Findings and caveats of the study: Some patients started nivolumab under 1 year after ASCT, and they were excluded. Significant TCR diversity gains by C4D1 occurred in CD4+ but not CD8+ cells.

The repertoire was sequenced with immunoSEQ multiplex PCR; TCRdb's copy has only in-frame clones and lacks some. Here the sample spans roughly 50,000 clones, 60% to 85% being singletons. This clone is a singleton in its sample. Its antigen remains unknown. Germline V gene lookup returns CDR1 SGHNT and CDR2 YYREEE (reference sequence). The CDR3 sequence is 15 residues long. Trimming removed 4 bases at V and 5 bases at J, with 16 bases between. After autologous stem cell transplantation all patients relapsed, and prior brentuximab vedotin exposure differed between cohorts. This clonotype was sampled from a human donor with classical Hodgkin lymphoma. The chain is built from TRBV5-4 and TRBJ2-1; D may correspond to TRBD1 or TRBD2 (6 bases each). The material was peripheral blood mononuclear cells (PBMCs), obtained before the second cycle of nivolumab. The CDR3 spells CASSPEGGADNEQFF. CDR3 nucleotide sequence: TGTGCCAGCAGCCCCGAGGGGGGAGCCGACAATGAGCAGTTCTTC.